These 17 T cell receptor beta chains were sequenced from one sample in a study of OX40 agonist ivuxolimab in advanced cancers. Libraries were made using the immunoSEQ multiplex PCR assay. Held by TCRdb, this immuneACCESS table contains in-frame sequences only and omits some clones. Under half of the omission traces to an unresolved V gene where checked; the cause of the rest is unknown. Present in this sample are roughly 58,000 clones, about 83% of which were seen just once. The ten biggest clones cover around 0.78% of the sample. The input for sequencing was CD4+ or CD8+ T cells sorted from blood, taken in a trial of the OX40 agonist ivuxolimab. These receptors came from an adult with an advanced solid tumor such as melanoma, head and neck, liver or kidney cancer.

The chain has TRBV28 and TRBJ1-3, with D possibly TRBD1 on 5 matching bases. This CDR3 is built from 15 residues. Germline CDR1 reads MDHEN; CDR2 reads SYDVKM. Trimming left V 7 bases short and J 0 bases short, with 13 bases between. The CDR3 DNA reads TGTGCCAGCACGGGACCGTTGAGCTCTGGAAACACCATATATTTT. Its translation: CASTGPLSSGNTIYF.

This chain connects TRBV19 to TRBJ2-3; D possibly corresponds to TRBD1 (5 bases). CDR1 and CDR2 from the germline V gene are LNHDA and SQIVND (reference sequence). The V end lost 3 bases, the J end lost 0 bases, and 7 bases lay between the germline ends. This CDR3 has 14 amino acids. CDR3 loop: CASSISGSTDTQYF. DNA for the CDR3: TGTGCCAGTAGTATTTCAGGGAGCACAGATACGCAGTATTTT.

The rearrangement joins TRBV9 to TRBJ2-3; 8 nucleotides line up with TRBD2. The CDR3 runs to 13 residues. Germline CDR1 and CDR2: SGDLS and YYNGEE. Trimming at V came to 4 bases and at J to 12 bases, leaving 10 bases not matched to a gene. CDR3 DNA sequence: TGTGCCAGCAGCCGCAACGATGCGGGAGGTCAGTATTTT. It is translated as CASSRNDAGGQYF.

Only a few counts were recorded for this clone. The chain links TRBV5-1 to TRBJ2-6; 8 nucleotides line up with TRBD2. The CDR3 length is 16 residues. With V trimmed by 5 bases and J by 4 bases, 8 bases remained unmatched. The V gene's germline CDR1 is SGHRS and CDR2 YFSETQ. CDR3 coding DNA: TGCGCCAGCAGACCCGGGGGGGAGACAGGGGCCAACGTCCTGACTTTC. Encoded protein: CASRPGGETGANVLTF.

The rearrangement uses TRBV6-5 and TRBJ2-2, with TRBD1 as a possible D gene (5 bases). Looked up from germline, CDR1 is MNHEY and CDR2 is SVGAGI. V gave up 9 bases and J gave up 2 bases, with 16 bases separating them. The CDR3 is 15 amino acids. CDR3 residues: CASRRQPFNTGELFF. The CDR3 nucleotides read TGTGCCAGTAGGAGACAGCCTTTTAACACCGGGGAGCTGTTTTTT.

The V call is TRBV6-6, the J call TRBJ2-3; 9 nucleotides align to TRBD2. Trimming cost V 9 bases and J 3 bases; bases outside gene matches: 7. Germline V CDR1 and CDR2: MNHNY, SVGAGI (reference sequence). The CDR3 runs to 14 residues. The CDR3 DNA follows: TGTGCCAGTCTCGAGCGGGGGGTTACAGATACGCAGTATTTT. Translation gives CASLERGVTDTQYF.

The chain combines TRBV6-5 with TRBJ1-5; D remains ambiguous. The germline V and J ends were trimmed by 0 bases and 1 base, with 7 bases remaining between them. Per germline, CDR1 MNHEY and CDR2 SVGAGI. The CDR3 totals 15 residues. In DNA form, the CDR3 reads TGTGCCAGCAGTTACTCAAGACTCAGCAATCAGCCCCAGCATTTT. Its protein product is CASSYSRLSNQPQHF.

J is TRBJ2-7 and V is TRBV6-1, with a possible D match to TRBD2 (6 bases). The CDR3 is made up of 14 amino acids. Germline V lookup: CDR1 MNHNS, CDR2 SASEGT. The V end lost 8 bases, the J end lost 2 bases, and 16 bases lay between the germline ends. The CDR3 reads CASGGWGGTYEQYF. The DNA of the CDR3 is TGTGCCAGCGGTGGGTGGGGCGGGACCTACGAGCAGTACTTC.

The chain joins TRBV19 to TRBJ1-5; no definite D call. CDR3 length equals 17 residues. Trimming cost V 7 bases and J 7 bases, with 26 bases left between them. Germline loops: CDR1 LNHDA, CDR2 SQIVND (reference sequence). The chain's CDR3 is CASNLPFGPQSGQPQHF. In DNA form, the CDR3 reads TGTGCCAGTAACCTACCTTTCGGGCCCCAATCTGGGCAGCCCCAGCATTTT.

This chain links TRBV30 with TRBJ1-2, with 7 bases that match TRBD1. V shed 3 bases and J 7 bases; nucleotides not matched to a gene: 11. Looked up from germline, CDR1 is GTSNPN and CDR2 is SVGIG (reference sequence). This CDR3 contains 14 residues. The CDR3: CAWSRMTGSSGYTF. The CDR3 DNA reads as TGTGCCTGGAGCCGGATGACAGGGAGCAGTGGCTACACCTTC.

The chain uses TRBV5-8 and TRBJ1-2; 7 bases are shared with TRBD1. Unmatched junction bases numbered 3, after V lost 0 bases and J lost 4 bases. Germline CDR1 reads SGHTS; CDR2 reads YDEGEE. The CDR3 is 14 amino acids. The CDR3, as DNA: TGTGCCAGCAGCTTGGGGGGGACAGCCTATGGCTACACCTTC. It specifies CASSLGGTAYGYTF.

The chain joins TRBV18 to TRBJ2-4; unclear D gene. V was cut by 3 bases and J by 0 bases, with 12 bases left in between. In germline, CDR1 is KGHSH, CDR2 LQKENI. The CDR3 has 16 residues. The CDR3 nucleotides are TGTGCCAGCTCACCCCCTTCCAACCTAGCCAAAAACATTCAGTACTTC. It codes for CASSPPSNLAKNIQYF.

V gene TRBV7-8 combines with J gene TRBJ1-2, with D possibly matching TRBD1 (5 bases). Deletions cut 3 bases from V and 0 bases from J, with 11 bases between. The CDR3 loop spans 15 amino acids. Looked up from germline, CDR1 is SGHVS and CDR2 is FQNEAQ. The CDR3 spells CASSFGQAANYGYTF. The DNA of the CDR3 is TGTGCCAGCAGCTTTGGACAAGCCGCTAACTATGGCTACACCTTC.

The chain couples TRBV18 to TRBJ2-7, with TRBD1 matching over 8 bases. V dropped 3 bases and J dropped 5; count of bases not matched to a gene: 3. The germline gives CDR1 KGHSH, CDR2 LQKENI. This CDR3 contains 13 residues. The CDR3 protein is CASSPGRGHEQYF. The CDR3 bases are TGTGCCAGCTCACCGGGCAGGGGGCACGAGCAGTACTTC.

V is TRBV5-5 and J is TRBJ2-3, with D perhaps assigned TRBD1 or TRBD2 (5 bases each). The CDR3 loop spans 15 amino acids. The germline CDR1 and CDR2 sequences are SGHKS and YYEKEE (reference sequence). V lost 4 bases and J lost 3, with 15 bases in between. The CDR3 spells CASSPGTQKTDTQYF. The CDR3 coding sequence is TGTGCCAGCAGCCCCGGGACCCAGAAGACAGATACGCAGTATTTT.

The chain employs TRBV5-1 and TRBJ2-7; no definite D call. This CDR3 region has 11 residues. Trimming removed 5 bases at V and 2 bases at J, with 5 bases between. Germline V CDR1 and CDR2: SGHRS, YFSETQ. This CDR3 reads CASRGAYEQYF. CDR3 DNA sequence: TGCGCCAGCAGAGGCGCCTACGAGCAGTACTTC.

The chain has TRBV10-3 and TRBJ1-2; TRBD1 aligns across 10 bases. Germline trimming cut 7 bases from V and 7 bases from J; bases unmatched to any gene: 6. In germline, CDR1 is ENHRY, CDR2 SYGVKD. The CDR3 is 13 amino acids. The chain's CDR3 is CAINPGTGVGYTF. CDR3 coding DNA: TGTGCCATCAACCCCGGGACAGGGGTTGGCTACACCTTC.